One sample yielded the 5 T cell receptor beta chains listed below, sequenced in a study of blood T cell repertoires in COVID-19. The table came from immunoSEQ multiplex PCR; TCRdb's copy has only in-frame clones and leaves some out. The sample lists under 300,000 clones, 70% to 90% occurring once. The sequenced sample was peripheral blood. The receptors were gathered from a woman in her 70s with acute or convalescent COVID-19.

The chain recombines TRBV3-1 (or the pseudogene TRBV3-2) with TRBJ1-2; D not certain. Between the trimmed V and J ends, which lost 3 bases and 8 bases, there was a span of 13 bases. CDR3 length equals 13 residues. The germline CDR1 and CDR2 sequences are LGHDT and YNNKEL (reference sequence). As DNA, the CDR3 is TGTGCCAGCAGCCATCAGCGTGGTGGGGGCTACACCTTC. This translates into CASSHQRGGGYTF.

The rearrangement links TRBV14 to TRBJ2-3; D unresolved. This CDR3 comprises 14 residues. The germline V and J ends were trimmed by 1 base and 9 bases, with 14 bases remaining between them. Germline lookup yields CDR1 SGHDN and CDR2 FVKESK. The DNA for the CDR3 is TGTGCCAGCAGCCAAGTGGGTTCTTTGGGCACGCAGTATTTT. This sequence encodes CASSQVGSLGTQYF.

The chain is built from TRBV4-1 and TRBJ2-7, with 12 bases aligning to TRBD2. CDR1 is MGHRA, CDR2 YSYEKL, per germline. Unmatched junction bases numbered 5, after V lost 1 base and J lost 7 bases. This CDR3 contains 15 residues. CDR3 nucleotides: TGCGCCAGCAGCCAAGTTCTAGCGGGGGGGCCGGAGCAGTACTTC. Translated: CASSQVLAGGPEQYF.

The chain combines TRBV4-1 with TRBJ1-4, with 8 positions matching TRBD1. This CDR3 comprises 15 residues. V lost 3 bases to trimming and J lost 3 bases; unmatched junction nucleotides: 3. Germline loops: CDR1 MGHRA, CDR2 YSYEKL. The CDR3 protein is CASSQQTGANEKLFF. The CDR3 DNA reads TGCGCCAGCAGCCAGCAGACAGGGGCTAATGAAAAACTGTTTTTT.

The chain carries TRBV18 and TRBJ2-7, with a possible D match to TRBD2 (6 bases). V dropped 6 bases and J dropped 2 bases, with 11 bases sitting between them. The germline V gene has CDR1 KGHSH and CDR2 LQKENI. The CDR3 totals 13 residues. CDR3 coding DNA: TGTGCCAGCTCTATGACGGGGGCCTACGAGCAGTACTTC. Residues: CASSMTGAYEQYF.